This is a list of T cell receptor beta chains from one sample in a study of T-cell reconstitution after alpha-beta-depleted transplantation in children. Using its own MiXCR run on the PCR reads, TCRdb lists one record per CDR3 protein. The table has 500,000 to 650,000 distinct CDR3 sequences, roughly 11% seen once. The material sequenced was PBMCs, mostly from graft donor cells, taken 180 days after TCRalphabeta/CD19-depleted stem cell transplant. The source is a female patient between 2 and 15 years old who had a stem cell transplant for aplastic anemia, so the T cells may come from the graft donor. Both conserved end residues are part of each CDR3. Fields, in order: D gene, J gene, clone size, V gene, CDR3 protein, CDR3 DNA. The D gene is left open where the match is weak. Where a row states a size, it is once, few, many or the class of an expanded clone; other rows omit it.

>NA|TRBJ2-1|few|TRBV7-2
CASSLEAVREQFF
TGTGCCAGCAGCTTAGAGGCAGTTCGGGAGCAGTTCTTC
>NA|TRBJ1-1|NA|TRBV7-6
CASSPAGSANTEAFF
TGTGCCAGCAGCCCCGCCGGATCAGCAAACACTGAAGCTTTCTTT
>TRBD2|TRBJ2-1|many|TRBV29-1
CSVVRTSANNEQFF
TGCAGCGTTGTCCGGACTAGCGCGAACAATGAGCAGTTCTTC
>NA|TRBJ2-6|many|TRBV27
CASSFLGSGANVLTF
TGTGCCAGCAGTTTCCTCGGGTCTGGGGCCAACGTCCTGACTTTC
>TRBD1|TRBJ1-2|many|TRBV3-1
CASSRHAGGESEGYTF
TGTGCCAGCAGTCGACATGCAGGGGGCGAGTCGGAAGGCTACACCTTC
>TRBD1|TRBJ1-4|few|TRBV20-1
CSAPGQGNEKLFF
TGCAGTGCTCCGGGACAGGGGAATGAAAAACTGTTTTTT
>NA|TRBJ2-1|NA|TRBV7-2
CASSLGVGIHEQFF
TGTGCCAGCAGCTTAGGTGTAGGGATTCATGAGCAGTTCTTC
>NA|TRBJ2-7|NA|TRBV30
CAWGGALGYEQYF
TGTGCTTGGGGCGGAGCGCTTGGCTACGAGCAGTACTTC
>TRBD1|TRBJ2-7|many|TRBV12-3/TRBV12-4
CASRGTGVHEQYF
TGTGCCAGCAGGGGAACAGGGGTCCACGAGCAGTACTTC
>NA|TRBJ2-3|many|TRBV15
CATSRDPGDTQYF
TGTGCCACCAGCAGAGATCCTGGCGATACGCAGTATTTT
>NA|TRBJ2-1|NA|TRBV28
CASTMDRYNEQFF
TGTGCCAGCACCATGGACAGATACAATGAGCAGTTCTTC
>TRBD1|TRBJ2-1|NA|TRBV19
CASTIGTGGAVNEQFF
TGTGCCAGTACCATAGGGACAGGGGGGGCCGTCAATGAGCAGTTCTTC
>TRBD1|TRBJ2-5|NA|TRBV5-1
CASSLGYSGGPQETQYF
TGCGCCAGCAGCTTGGGGTATTCAGGGGGCCCTCAAGAGACCCAGTACTTC
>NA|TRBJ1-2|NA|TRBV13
CASSLGSPWGYTF
TGTGCCAGCAGCTTAGGGAGTCCTTGGGGCTACACCTTC
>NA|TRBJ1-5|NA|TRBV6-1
CASRDTYWAQPQHF
TGTGCCAGCAGGGACACCTATTGGGCTCAGCCCCAGCATTTT
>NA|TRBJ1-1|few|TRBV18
CASSFQGGVNTEAFF
TGTGCCAGCTCATTTCAAGGAGGCGTGAACACTGAAGCTTTCTTT
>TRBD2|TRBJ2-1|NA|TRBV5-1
CASSLPASGRAWGNEQFF
TGCGCCAGCAGCTTGCCCGCTAGCGGGAGGGCTTGGGGCAATGAGCAGTTCTTC
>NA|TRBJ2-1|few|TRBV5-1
CASSLGRSGNEQFF
TGCGCCAGCAGCTTGGGACGATCGGGCAATGAGCAGTTCTTC
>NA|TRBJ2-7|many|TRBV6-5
CASSYYRNYEQYF
TGTGCCAGCAGTTACTACAGAAACTACGAGCAGTACTTC
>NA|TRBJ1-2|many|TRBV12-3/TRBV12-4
CASSLLGYTF
TGTGCCAGCAGTTTACTTGGCTACACCTTC
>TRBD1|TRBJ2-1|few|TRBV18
CASSPGQGRNEQFF
TGTGCCAGCTCCCCCGGACAGGGTCGAAATGAGCAGTTCTTC
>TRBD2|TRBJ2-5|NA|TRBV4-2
CASSQGTGGPGETQYF
TGTGCCAGCAGCCAAGGGACGGGAGGGCCAGGAGAGACCCAGTACTTC
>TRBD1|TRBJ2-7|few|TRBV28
CASTPGQSYEQYF
TGTGCCAGCACACCGGGACAGAGTTACGAGCAGTACTTC
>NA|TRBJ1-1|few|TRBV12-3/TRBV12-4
CASSLYWGVTEAFF
TGTGCCAGCAGTTTATATTGGGGGGTCACTGAAGCTTTCTTT
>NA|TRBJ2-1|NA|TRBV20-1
CSARTRTNEQFF
TGCAGTGCTCGGACTCGAACCAATGAGCAGTTCTTC
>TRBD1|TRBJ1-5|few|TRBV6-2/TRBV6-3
CASSRDRVLPQPQHF
TGTGCCAGCAGCCGTGACAGGGTCCTTCCTCAGCCCCAGCATTTT
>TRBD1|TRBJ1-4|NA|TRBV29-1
CSVGQGATNEKLFF
TGCAGCGTCGGACAGGGGGCAACTAATGAAAAACTGTTTTTT
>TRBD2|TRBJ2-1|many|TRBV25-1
CASRGGGDYLAGGPNEQFF
TGTGCCAGCAGAGGAGGGGGCGATTACCTAGCGGGAGGGCCCAATGAGCAGTTCTTC
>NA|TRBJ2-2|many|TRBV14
CASSQGRNTGELFF
TGTGCCAGCAGCCAGGGGAGGAACACCGGGGAGCTGTTTTTT
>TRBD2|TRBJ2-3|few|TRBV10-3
CAISERGTSGTDTQYF
TGTGCCATCAGTGAGAGGGGGACTAGCGGCACAGATACGCAGTATTTT
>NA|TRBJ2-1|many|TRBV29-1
CSGGGNPSEQFF
TGCAGCGGTGGCGGGAATCCCTCTGAGCAGTTCTTC
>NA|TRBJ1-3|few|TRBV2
CASSHLGGNSGNTIYF
TGTGCCAGCAGTCACTTGGGGGGAAACTCTGGAAACACCATATATTTT
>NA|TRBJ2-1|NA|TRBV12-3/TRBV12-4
CASSFRGGYYNEQFF
TGTGCCAGCAGTTTTCGGGGCGGCTACTACAATGAGCAGTTCTTC
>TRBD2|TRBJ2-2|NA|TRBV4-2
CASSRRRARGRTGELFF
TGTGCCAGCAGCCGACGGCGAGCTCGCGGGAGGACCGGGGAGCTGTTTTTT
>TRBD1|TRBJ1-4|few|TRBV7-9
CASSPETGQGKEKLFF
TGTGCCAGCAGCCCTGAAACCGGACAGGGGAAAGAAAAACTGTTTTTT
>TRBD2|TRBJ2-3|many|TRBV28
CASSSPGLGTDTQYF
TGTGCCAGCAGTTCCCCGGGACTAGGCACAGATACGCAGTATTTT
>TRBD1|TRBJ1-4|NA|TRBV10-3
CAIGTAGEKLFF
TGTGCCATCGGGACAGCCGGAGAAAAACTGTTTTTT
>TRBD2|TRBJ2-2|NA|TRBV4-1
CASSHPPASGRARITGELFF
TGCGCCAGCAGCCACCCACCGGCTAGCGGGAGGGCCCGTATCACCGGGGAGCTGTTTTTT
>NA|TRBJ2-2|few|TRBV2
CATFDGLTGELFF
TGTGCCACCTTTGACGGGCTCACCGGGGAGCTGTTTTTT
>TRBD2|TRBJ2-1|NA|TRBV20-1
CSARGRTSGGSYNEQFF
TGCAGTGCTAGAGGGAGGACTAGCGGGGGCTCCTACAATGAGCAGTTCTTC
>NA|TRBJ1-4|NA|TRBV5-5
CASSANEKLFF
TGTGCCAGCAGCGCGAATGAAAAACTGTTTTTT
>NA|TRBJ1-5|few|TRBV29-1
CSVEVVNRVSNQPQHF
TGCAGCGTTGAAGTGGTAAATAGGGTGAGCAATCAGCCCCAGCATTTT
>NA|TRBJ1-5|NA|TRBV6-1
CASSRIGDSNQPQHF
TGTGCCAGCAGCCGTATAGGGGATAGCAATCAGCCCCAGCATTTT
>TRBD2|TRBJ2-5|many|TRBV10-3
CAISAGTSRETQYF
TGTGCCATCAGCGCCGGGACTAGCCGGGAGACCCAGTACTTC
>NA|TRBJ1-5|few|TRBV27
CASSTWGQPQHF
TGTGCCAGCAGTACCTGGGGACAGCCCCAGCATTTT